The 2 T cell receptor beta chains below all came from one sample that was sequenced in a study of T cell responses to AZD1222 COVID-19 vaccine. Sequencing used immunoSEQ multiplex PCR; TCRdb keeps in-frame clones, though not all of them. This table holds over 90,000 clones, around 83% found once. Specimen: peripheral blood, collected on day 0 of AZD1222 vaccination. All receptors derive from an adult in good health.

V gene TRBV18 combines with J gene TRBJ2-6, with unresolved D. The CDR3 consists of 13 residues. Germline V gene lookup returns CDR1 KGHSH and CDR2 LQKENI. V was clipped by 3 bases and J by 6 bases, with 6 bases between them. CDR3 coding DNA: TGTGCCAGCTCACCGCTGGAGGCCAACGTCCTGACTTTC. This sequence encodes CASSPLEANVLTF.

The V gene is TRBV6-2 or TRBV6-3, the J gene TRBJ2-5, with no clear D. Germline V gene lookup returns CDR1 MNHEY and CDR2 SVGEGT. The CDR3 length is 13 residues. The V end lost 2 bases, the J end lost 2 bases, and 6 bases lay between the germline ends. The CDR3 DNA is TGTGCCAGCAGTTACGGCTATCAAGAGACCCAGTACTTC. Its protein is CASSYGYQETQYF.